The 11 T cell receptor beta chains presented below share a single source sample, sequenced in a study of cytomegalovirus exposure and HLA in healthy donors. This PCR relied on a set of 60 Vbeta primers and 13 Jbeta primers. The table came from immunoSEQ multiplex PCR; TCRdb's copy has only in-frame clones and leaves some out. This table has around 200,000 clones, roughly 80% appearing once. Sequencing used PBMCs. The source is a girl under 10 years old in good health and CMV-seronegative.

The V call is TRBV9, the J call TRBJ2-3; TRBD2 matches 8 bases. The J segment lost 3 bases and the V segment lost 2 bases, leaving 5 bases of the junction unmatched. There are 15 residues in the CDR3. Per the germline V gene, CDR1 is SGDLS and CDR2 is YYNGEE. CDR3 amino acids: CASSVLAGRTDTQYF. The CDR3 DNA sequence: TGTGCCAGCAGCGTGTTAGCGGGAAGAACAGATACGCAGTATTTT.

This clone has a single count. The chain has TRBV5-1 and TRBJ1-2; D is undetermined. Deletions cut 0 bases from V and 4 bases from J, with 10 bases between. CDR1 is SGHRS and CDR2 is YFSETQ in the germline V gene. The CDR3 is 14 amino acids. CDR3 amino acids: CASSLDRVSYGYTF. DNA for the CDR3: TGCGCCAGCAGCTTGGACCGAGTCTCCTATGGCTACACCTTC.

The rearrangement uses TRBV5-1 and TRBJ1-2; D gene uncertain. The CDR3 runs 16 residues. V was shortened by 6 bases and J by 8 bases, with 26 bases between the two germline ends. Germline V gives CDR1 SGHRS, CDR2 YFSETQ. The CDR3 region is CASTPGLVSSSGGYTF. The CDR3 coding sequence is TGCGCCAGCACTCCCGGGCTGGTCTCCTCCTCGGGGGGCTACACCTTC.

The chain couples TRBV2 to TRBJ1-5; TRBD1 agrees at 9 bases. V gave up 5 bases and J gave up 4 bases; unmatched junction bases: 12. This CDR3 has 17 amino acids. CDR1 and CDR2 (germline): SNHLY, FYNNEI. The CDR3 region is CASSQGEGQGINQPQHF. In DNA, the CDR3 is TGTGCCAGCAGTCAAGGCGAGGGACAGGGAATTAATCAGCCCCAGCATTTT.

Only a few counts were recorded for this clone. The chain uses TRBV4-1 and TRBJ2-7; 8 bases fit TRBD1. V gave up 4 bases and J gave up 6 bases; unmatched junction bases: 8. The CDR3 length is 14 residues. Per germline, CDR1 MGHRA and CDR2 YSYEKL. DNA for the CDR3: TGCGCCAGCAGCCGAGACACGGACAGGGTCGAGCAGTACTTC. Translated, it gives CASSRDTDRVEQYF.

This clone showed up just a few times. The V call is TRBV5-1, the J call TRBJ2-7, with 9 bases fitting TRBD1. Per the germline V gene, CDR1 is SGHRS and CDR2 is YFSETQ. There are 14 residues in the CDR3. Trimming at V came to 5 bases and at J to 6 bases, leaving 9 bases not matched to a gene. CDR3 coding DNA: TGCGCCAGCAGTTCACAGGGGGCTAAGTCCGAGCAGTACTTC. It specifies CASSSQGAKSEQYF.

The chain links TRBV15 to TRBJ2-3; D might be TRBD1 (7 bases). This CDR3 has 19 residues. The V and J ends lost 5 bases and 2 bases respectively, with 26 bases between them. The germline gives CDR1 LNHNV, CDR2 YYDKDF (reference sequence). This CDR3 reads CATSPRKNEAGGITDTQYF. The CDR3 coding sequence is TGTGCCACCAGCCCCCGAAAGAATGAGGCAGGGGGGATCACAGATACGCAGTATTTT. Looking up the rest from reference TRBV15 and TRBJ2-3 gives the full variable domain: DAMVIQNPRYQVTQFGKPVTLSCSQTLNHNVMYWYQQKSSQAPKLLFHYYDKDFNNEADTPDNFQSRRPNTSFCFLDIRSPGLGDTAMYLCATSPRKNEAGGITDTQYFGPGTRLTVL.

The chain combines TRBV6-6 with TRBJ2-1; 7 bases are shared with TRBD2. There are 16 residues in the CDR3. CDR1 is MNHNY, CDR2 SVGAGI, per germline (reference sequence). With V trimmed by 4 bases and J by 4 bases, 10 bases remained unmatched. CDR3 in DNA: TGTGCCAGCAGTTCCTGGGGCGGGAGTCCATACAATGAGCAGTTCTTC. Its protein product is CASSSWGGSPYNEQFF.

The gene calls are TRBV5-1 and TRBJ2-6, with 8 nucleotides matching TRBD1. The germline V gene has CDR1 SGHRS and CDR2 YFSETQ. The CDR3 length is 18 residues. Losses at the gene ends were 4 bases for V and 4 bases for J; bases not matched to a gene: 13. CDR3: CASSPTGVGRGGANVLTF. CDR3 nucleotides: TGCGCCAGCAGCCCGACAGGGGTTGGACGGGGAGGGGCCAACGTCCTGACTTTC.

The V call is TRBV9, the J call TRBJ2-5; no definite D call. Trimming removed 0 bases from V and 3 bases from J, with 6 bases in between. There are 13 residues in the CDR3. The V gene's germline CDR1 is SGDLS and CDR2 YYNGEE. The CDR3 nucleotides read TGTGCCAGCAGCGTAGCACCTAAAGAGACCCAGTACTTC. Translating gives CASSVAPKETQYF.

This clone was picked up one time. The V gene is TRBV5-1, the J gene TRBJ2-1; tentative D call: TRBD2 (5 bases). This CDR3 comprises 16 residues. The germline V gene has CDR1 SGHRS and CDR2 YFSETQ. With 5 bases removed from V and 3 bases from J, the gap between germline ends came to 18 bases. The chain's CDR3 is CASRGSGAVHYNEQFF. In DNA, the CDR3 is TGCGCCAGCAGGGGGAGCGGAGCGGTACACTACAATGAGCAGTTCTTC. The full variable domain, in which reference TRBV5-1 and TRBJ2-1 provide the parts outside the CDR3, is KAGVTQTPRYLIKTRGQQVTLSCSPISGHRSVSWYQQTPGQGLQFLFEYFSETQRNKGNFPGRFSGRQFSNSRSEMNVSTLELGDSALYLCASRGSGAVHYNEQFFGPGTRLTVL.